This T cell receptor (beta chain) is from a study of PD-L1 blockade in urothelial cancer. Across the whole study: Median T cell yield per blood sample was about 140,000 cells.

This CDR3 comprises 15 residues. Per the germline V gene, CDR1 is SGHTA and CDR2 is FQGNSA. The V segment lost 0 bases and the J segment 7 bases; nucleotides outside the gene matches: 7. Assay: immunoSEQ multiplex PCR; the TCRdb copy retains only in-frame clones and omits some. This table holds 70,000 to 75,000 clones, over 80% found once. Points on this clone: Its matching antigen is unknown.

The time point denotes: pretreatment peripheral blood. Sample numbers ranged from 1 to 8 per patient, encompassing pretreatment and on-treatment collections. Study-level findings and limits: Pretreatment blood TCR clonality under the median forecast improved survival.

The sequencing used PBMCs, collected around atezolizumab (anti-PD-L1) treatment. The source of this sequence is a woman in her 70s with urothelial cancer. The chain carries TRBV7-2 and TRBJ2-7; TRBD2 agrees at 9 bases. DNA for the CDR3: TGTGCCAGCAGCTTAGCTAGCGGGAGAAGGTGGGAGCAGTACTTC. This codes for CASSLASGRRWEQYF.